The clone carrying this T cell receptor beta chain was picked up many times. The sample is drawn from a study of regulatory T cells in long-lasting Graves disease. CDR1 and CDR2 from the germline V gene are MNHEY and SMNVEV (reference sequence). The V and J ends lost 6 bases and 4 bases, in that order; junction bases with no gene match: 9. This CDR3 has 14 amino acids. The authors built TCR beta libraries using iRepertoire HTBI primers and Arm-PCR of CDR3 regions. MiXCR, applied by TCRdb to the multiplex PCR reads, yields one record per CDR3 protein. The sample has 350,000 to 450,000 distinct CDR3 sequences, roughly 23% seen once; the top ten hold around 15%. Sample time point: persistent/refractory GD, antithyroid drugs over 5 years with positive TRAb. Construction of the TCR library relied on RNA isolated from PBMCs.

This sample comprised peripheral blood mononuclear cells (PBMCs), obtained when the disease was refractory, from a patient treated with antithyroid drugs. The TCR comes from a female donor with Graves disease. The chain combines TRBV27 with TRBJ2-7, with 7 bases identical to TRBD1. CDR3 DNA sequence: TGTGCCAGCAGAAAGACAGGGAAAGCGTACGAGCAGTACTTC. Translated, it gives CASRKTGKAYEQYF.